This T cell receptor (beta chain) is from a study of T cell responses to AZD1222 COVID-19 vaccine. Assay used: immunoSEQ multiplex PCR; TCRdb lists only in-frame clones, some missing. The sample contains 70,000 to 95,000 clones, around 90% of which appear only once. Germline-derived CDR1 and CDR2 are LNHDA and SQIVND (reference sequence). Trimming removed 6 bases at V and 4 bases at J, with 7 bases between. This CDR3 is built from 12 residues. The TCR comes from an adult who received the AZD1222 COVID-19 vaccine. Specimen: peripheral blood, collected 28 days after the second AZD1222 dose. The rearrangement joins TRBV19 to TRBJ1-5; no clear D gene. In DNA, the CDR3 is TGTGCCAGTAGGACAATGAATCAGCCCCAGCATTTT. It translates to CASRTMNQPQHF.